The clone carrying this TCR beta chain showed up just a few times. Its matching antigen is unknown. The CDR3 has 16 amino acids. The germline gives CDR1 MNHEY, CDR2 SVGEGT. V was pared by 6 bases and J by 4 bases, with 11 bases of the junction left unmatched. These data originate in a study of Graves' ophthalmopathy and Graves' hyperthyroidism. Study results and limitations: The model forecast ophthalmopathy progression, reaching roughly 70% sensitivity and 72% to 80% specificity. In blood, most expanded thyroid clonotypes above 0.001 frequency were also detected.

Using RNA transcripts, the TCR beta CDR3 regions were amplified. First-round RT-PCR relied on HTBI primers, and a second-round multiplex PCR came next. Via MiXCR, TCRdb re-called the multiplex PCR reads, giving one row per CDR3 protein. The table lists under 200,000 distinct CDR3 sequences, 30% to 45% of them singletons. Sequencing used peripheral blood. The chain has TRBV6-2 or TRBV6-3 and TRBJ2-7; the match to TRBD1 covers 11 bases. This sequence originates from a woman aged 40 to 50 with Graves' ophthalmopathy. CDR3 protein: CASSLGFGQGAYEQYF. As DNA, the CDR3 is TGTGCCAGCAGCCTGGGCTTCGGACAGGGGGCGTACGAGCAGTACTTC.